The entry below describes one T cell receptor (beta chain). Its antigen is not identified. This entry belongs to a study of cytomegalovirus exposure and HLA in healthy donors. Study observations and caveats: Cytomegalovirus association was assigned to approximately 160 TCR beta chains. Per published reports, the classifier diagnosed cytomegalovirus status with high specificity and sensitivity.

Assay used: immunoSEQ multiplex PCR; TCRdb lists only in-frame clones, some missing. The sample has a few hundred thousand clones, approximately 88% seen once. Germline CDR1 is MDHEN and CDR2 is SYDVKM. This CDR3 is built from 14 residues. The V end lost 5 bases, the J end lost 4 bases, and 13 bases lay between the germline ends. The donors were in the roughly 130-subject validation cohort, distinct from the approximately 700-subject first cohort. Input material: PBMCs. V gene TRBV28 combines with J gene TRBJ2-3, with unresolved D. This sequence was found in a woman aged 18-35 years in good health and CMV-seronegative. The CDR3 DNA reads TGTGCCAGCAGTCTGGGCCTCTCCCCAGATACGCAGTATTTT. Its translation: CASSLGLSPDTQYF.